Sequencing of this T cell receptor (beta chain) was carried out in a study of blood T cell repertoires in COVID-19. At the level of the study: Acute-phase and convalescent COVID-19 samples originated in the United States, Italy and Spain. PBMCs, B-cell-depleted T cells, or T cells were the source of the cDNA or gDNA that made up the material.

The authors' processing: Cell counts per sample came from amplifying reference gene primers. This table comes from immunoSEQ multiplex PCR, and its TCRdb copy is limited to in-frame clones, with some not included. D and trimming were read from the DNA, whereas the V and J calls and clone size are those reported in that table. The sample shows around 270,000 clones, about 89% of them seen only once. The CDR3 is 12 residues long. Germline CDR1 reads GTSNPN; CDR2 reads SVGIG (reference sequence). The V and J ends lost 3 bases and 1 base respectively, with 6 bases between them. The origin of this receptor is a man in his forties or fifties with acute or convalescent COVID-19. The V call is TRBV30, the J call TRBJ1-1; D is perhaps TRBD1 (6 bases). The sequenced sample consisted of peripheral blood. CDR3 loop: CAWRQGNTEAFF. The CDR3 nucleotides are TGTGCCTGGAGACAGGGGAACACTGAAGCTTTCTTT.